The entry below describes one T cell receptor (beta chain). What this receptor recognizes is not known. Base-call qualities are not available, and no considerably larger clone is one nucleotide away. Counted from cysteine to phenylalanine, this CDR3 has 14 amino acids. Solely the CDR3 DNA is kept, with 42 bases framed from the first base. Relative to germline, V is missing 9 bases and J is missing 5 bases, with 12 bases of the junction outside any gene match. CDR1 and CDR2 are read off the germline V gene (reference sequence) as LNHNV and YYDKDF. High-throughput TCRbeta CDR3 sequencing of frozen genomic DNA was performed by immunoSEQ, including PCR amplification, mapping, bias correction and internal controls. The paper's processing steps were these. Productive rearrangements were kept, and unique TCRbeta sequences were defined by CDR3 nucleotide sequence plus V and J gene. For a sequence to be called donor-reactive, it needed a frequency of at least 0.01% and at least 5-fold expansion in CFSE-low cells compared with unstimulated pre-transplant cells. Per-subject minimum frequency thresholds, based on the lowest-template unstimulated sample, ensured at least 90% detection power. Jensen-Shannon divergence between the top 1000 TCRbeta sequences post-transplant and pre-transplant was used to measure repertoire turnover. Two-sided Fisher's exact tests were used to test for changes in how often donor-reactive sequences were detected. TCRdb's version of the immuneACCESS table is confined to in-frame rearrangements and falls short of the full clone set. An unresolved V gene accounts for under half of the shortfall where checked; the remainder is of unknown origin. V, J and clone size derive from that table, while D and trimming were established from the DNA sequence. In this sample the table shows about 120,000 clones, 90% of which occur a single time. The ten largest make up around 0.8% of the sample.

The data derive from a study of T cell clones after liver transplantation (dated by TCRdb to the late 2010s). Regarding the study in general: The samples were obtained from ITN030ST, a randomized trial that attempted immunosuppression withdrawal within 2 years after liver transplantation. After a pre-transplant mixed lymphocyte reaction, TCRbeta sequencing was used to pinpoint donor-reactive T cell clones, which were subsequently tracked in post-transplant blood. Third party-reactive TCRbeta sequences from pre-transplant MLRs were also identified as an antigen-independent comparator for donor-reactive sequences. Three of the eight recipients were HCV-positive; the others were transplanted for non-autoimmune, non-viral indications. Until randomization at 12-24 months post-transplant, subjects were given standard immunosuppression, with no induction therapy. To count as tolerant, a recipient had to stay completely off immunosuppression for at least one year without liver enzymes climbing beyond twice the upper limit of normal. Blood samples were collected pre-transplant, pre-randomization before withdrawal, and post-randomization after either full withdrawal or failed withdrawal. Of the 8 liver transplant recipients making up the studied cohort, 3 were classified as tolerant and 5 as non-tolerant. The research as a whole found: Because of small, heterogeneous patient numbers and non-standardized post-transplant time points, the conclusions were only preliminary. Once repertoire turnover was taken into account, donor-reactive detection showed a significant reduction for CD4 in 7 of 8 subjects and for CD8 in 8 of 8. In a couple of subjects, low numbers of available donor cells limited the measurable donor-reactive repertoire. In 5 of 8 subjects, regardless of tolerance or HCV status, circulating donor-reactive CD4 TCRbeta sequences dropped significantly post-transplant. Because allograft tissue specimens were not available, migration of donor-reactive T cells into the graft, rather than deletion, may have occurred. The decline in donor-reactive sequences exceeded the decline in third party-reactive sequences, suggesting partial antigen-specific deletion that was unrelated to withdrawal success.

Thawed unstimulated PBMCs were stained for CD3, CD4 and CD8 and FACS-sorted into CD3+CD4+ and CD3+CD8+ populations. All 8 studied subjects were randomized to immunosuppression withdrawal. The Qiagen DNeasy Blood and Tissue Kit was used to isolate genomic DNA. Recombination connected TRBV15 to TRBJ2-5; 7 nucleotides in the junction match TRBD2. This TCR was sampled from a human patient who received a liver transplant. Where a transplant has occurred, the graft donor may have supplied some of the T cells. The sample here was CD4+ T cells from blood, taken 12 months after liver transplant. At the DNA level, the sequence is TGTGCCACAGCCCAAGTGGGGGGGAGGGAGACCCAGTACTTC. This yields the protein CATAQVGGRETQYF. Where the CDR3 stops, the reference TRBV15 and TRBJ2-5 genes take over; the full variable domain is DAMVIQNPRYQVTQFGKPVTLSCSQTLNHNVMYWYQQKSSQAPKLLFHYYDKDFNNEADTPDNFQSRRPNTSFCFLDIRSPGLGDTAMYLCATAQVGGRETQYFGPGTRLLVL.